Below are 24 T cell receptor beta chains sequenced from a single sample in a study of Graves' ophthalmopathy and Graves' hyperthyroidism. Amplification targeted the TCR beta CDR3 regions, with RNA transcripts as the source material. RT-PCR with HTBI primers came first, then second-round multiplex PCR. TCRdb reprocessed the multiplex PCR reads with MiXCR, giving one entry per CDR3 protein. The sample has fewer than 600,000 distinct CDR3 sequences; approximately 14% are singletons. Sample: blood. The receptor set was obtained from a woman aged 25 to 45 with Graves' ophthalmopathy.

This clonotype was detected only once. Germline and junction disagree at one end, which may indicate a read error. V is TRBV14 and J is TRBJ1-1, with D unclear. The CDR3 sequence is 15 residues long. Looked up from germline, CDR1 is SGHDN and CDR2 is FVKESK. The chain's CDR3 is CGSSVRLGVNTEAFF. The CDR3, as DNA: TGTGGCAGCAGCGTCAGACTGGGTGTGAACACTGAAGCTTTCTTT.

This clonotype was observed many times. V is TRBV27 and J is TRBJ1-2; 11 bases align to TRBD1. Per the germline V gene, CDR1 is MNHEY and CDR2 is SMNVEV (reference sequence). CDR3 length: 12 amino acids. V lost 8 bases and J lost 8; bases outside the gene matches: 4. The CDR3 region is CASRTGGLGYTF. The CDR3 coding sequence is TGTGCCAGCCGGACAGGGGGCCTCGGCTACACCTTC.

This clonotype has ten or more counts. The chain joins TRBV12-3 or TRBV12-4 to TRBJ1-1, with 8 bases that match TRBD1. After removal of 4 bases from V and 1 base from J, the junction contained 8 bases not matched to a gene. The CDR3 is 16 residues long. The CDR3 loop reads CASSYLPGTGNTEAFF. The CDR3, as DNA: TGTGCCAGCAGTTACCTTCCCGGGACAGGGAACACTGAAGCTTTCTTT.

This chain links TRBV6-1 with TRBJ1-5; the match to TRBD1 covers 9 bases. Germline V lookup: CDR1 MNHNS, CDR2 SASEGT. This CDR3 comprises 13 residues. Unmatched junction bases numbered 6, after V lost 6 bases and J lost 9 bases. The CDR3 sequence: CASRGQGPGPQHF. Written as DNA, the CDR3 is TGTGCCAGCAGGGGACAGGGCCCGGGGCCCCAGCATTTT.

This clonotype was counted ten times or more. The chain is built from TRBV6-1 and TRBJ1-1; 8 bases map to TRBD1. The CDR3 sequence is 16 residues long. V lost 5 bases and J lost 5; bases outside the gene matches: 13. Germline V lookup: CDR1 MNHNS, CDR2 SASEGT. For the CDR3, the DNA is TGTGCCAGCAGTCCATACCCGACAGGGGTACTGACTGAAGCTTTCTTT. Its protein product is CASSPYPTGVLTEAFF.

V usage is TRBV29-1 and J usage is TRBJ2-5; D remains ambiguous. This CDR3 region has 11 residues. The V end was cut by 4 bases, the J end by 5 bases, with 8 bases between. Per germline, CDR1 SQVTM and CDR2 ANQGSEA. The CDR3 protein is CSVGASETQYF. CDR3 in DNA: TGCAGCGTTGGGGCCTCGGAGACCCAGTACTTC.

This clonotype was seen ten or more times. The V and J genes are TRBV6-1 and TRBJ1-2; D call uncertain. There are 13 residues in the CDR3. Per germline, CDR1 MNHNS and CDR2 SASEGT. Trimming left V 1 base short and J 7 bases short, with 10 bases between. The CDR3 spells CASSEGSVGGYTF. DNA of the CDR3: TGTGCCAGCAGTGAAGGCTCCGTCGGTGGCTACACCTTC.

This clonotype showed up many times. The V gene is TRBV6-1, the J gene TRBJ1-2, with D possibly matching TRBD1 (6 bases). Germline V gene sequence: CDR1 MNHNS, CDR2 SASEGT. V lost 3 bases, J lost 5 bases, and 10 bases lay in between. The CDR3 sequence is 13 residues long. The CDR3: CASSDEGVYGYTF. CDR3 sequence (DNA): TGTGCCAGCAGTGATGAGGGGGTTTATGGCTACACCTTC.

This clonotype has at least ten counts. The V call is TRBV20-1, the J call TRBJ2-5; D unresolved. Germline V gives CDR1 DFQATT, CDR2 SNEGSKA (reference sequence). The CDR3 runs to 12 residues. V shed 1 base and J shed 5 bases, with 8 bases lying between them. The CDR3 nucleotides read TGCAGTGCTAGAGTCCCCCCGGAGACCCAGTACTTC. This encodes CSARVPPETQYF.

This clonotype was found a few times. This chain connects TRBV29-1 to TRBJ2-4, with a possible D match to TRBD1 (5 bases). The CDR3 consists of 14 residues. Germline V gene data show CDR1 as SQVTM and CDR2 as ANQGSEA. Trimming removed 7 bases at V and 0 bases at J, with 13 bases between. The CDR3 coding sequence is TGCAGCGCTACAGGACCCATAGCCAAAAACATTCAGTACTTC. Protein sequence: CSATGPIAKNIQYF. Full variable domain (remainder filled in from reference TRBV29-1 and TRBJ2-4): SAVISQKPSRDICQRGTSLTIQCQVDSQVTMMFWYRQQPGQSLTLIATANQGSEATYESGFVIDKFPISRPNLTFSTLTVSNMSPEDSSIYLCSATGPIAKNIQYFGAGTRLSVL.

This clonotype occurred a few times. J is TRBJ1-1 and V is TRBV19, with D unclear. This CDR3 contains 14 residues. V dropped 3 bases and J dropped 0 bases, with 8 bases sitting between them. Germline V gives CDR1 LNHDA, CDR2 SQIVND (reference sequence). The CDR3 sequence: CASSILALNTEAFF. The CDR3 DNA is TGTGCCAGTAGTATTCTGGCCCTGAACACTGAAGCTTTCTTT.

This clonotype occurred once. Since a much larger clone is just one base distant, this may be a read error. J is TRBJ1-1 and V is TRBV19, with no clear D. The CDR3 runs to 13 residues. Germline-derived CDR1 and CDR2 are LNHDA and SQIVND (reference sequence). CDR3 nucleotide sequence: TGTGTCAGTAGTATGAGCTCGAACACTGAAGCTTTCTTT. Its translation: CVSSMSSNTEAFF. Full variable domain (outside the CDR3, taken from reference TRBV19 and TRBJ1-1): DGGITQSPKYLFRKEGQNVTLSCEQNLNHDAMYWYRQDPGQGLRLIYYSQIVNDFQKGDIAEGYSVSREKKESFPLTVTSAQKNPTAFYLCVSSMSSNTEAFFGQGTRLTVV.

A remark on this clonotype: It may be a read error: a sequence one base away is much more abundant. This chain links TRBV28 with TRBJ1-1; D possibly corresponds to TRBD1 (6 bases). CDR3 length: 15 amino acids. CDR1 and CDR2 from the germline V gene are MDHEN and SYDVKM. The CDR3 DNA reads TGTGCCAGCAGTTCTCACAGGGCTACAAACACTGAATCTTTCTTT. The encoded protein is CASSSHRATNTESFF.

In this sample, this clonotype turned up many times. This chain links TRBV12-3 or TRBV12-4 with TRBJ1-3, with D uncertain. The V end lost 3 bases, the J end lost 0 bases, and 15 bases lay between the germline ends. This CDR3 is 17 amino acids long. CDR3 sequence reads: CASSFGAGTHSGNTIYF. DNA of the CDR3: TGTGCCAGCAGTTTTGGAGCAGGCACGCACTCTGGAAACACCATATATTTT.

This clonotype was counted many times. This chain connects TRBV12-3 or TRBV12-4 to TRBJ1-1; D gene ambiguous. The length of the CDR3 is 12 residues. V lost 7 bases to trimming and J lost 1 base, with 7 bases between them. This CDR3 reads CASTAGNTEAFF. For the CDR3, the DNA is TGTGCCAGCACCGCAGGGAACACTGAAGCTTTCTTT.

Concerning this clonotype itself: This clone may be a read error of a much larger clone one base away. This chain joins TRBV28 and TRBJ1-6; D perhaps matches TRBD1 (6 bases). CDR3 length: 15 amino acids. Germline loops: CDR1 MDHEN, CDR2 SYDVKM. In DNA, the CDR3 is TGTGCCAGCAGCCAAAGCCGACAGGCTAATTCACCCTTCCACTTT. Translated, it gives CASSQSRQANSPFHF.

In this sample, this clonotype turned up many times. The genes are TRBV30 and TRBJ1-5; D is uncertain. Germline V gene lookup returns CDR1 GTSNPN and CDR2 SVGIG (reference sequence). This CDR3 region has 12 residues. Trimming took off 5 bases at V and 5 bases at J, with 10 bases between the two ends. The CDR3: CAWGRSDQPQHF. DNA for the CDR3: TGTGCCTGGGGACGGTCGGATCAGCCCCAGCATTTT.

This clonotype was counted at least ten times. CDR3 in amino acids: CSVEGSYLRGEQYF. The CDR3 nucleotides read TGCAGCGTTGAAGGTTCCTACCTACGAGGAGAGCAGTACTTC. The chain is built from TRBV29-1 and TRBJ2-7; D gene ambiguous. This CDR3 comprises 14 residues. Germline V gene data show CDR1 as SQVTM and CDR2 as ANQGSEA. Deletions cut 1 base from V and 7 bases from J, with 17 bases between.

This rearrangement joins TRBV13 to TRBJ1-1; 7 nucleotides match TRBD1. J lost 0 bases, V lost 5 bases, and 9 bases had no gene match. Per germline, CDR1 PRHDT and CDR2 FYEKMQ (reference sequence). The CDR3 is 16 residues long. In nucleotides, the CDR3 is TGTGCCAGCAGCCCGGGGACAGAGTTTATGAACACTGAAGCTTTCTTT. Translating gives CASSPGTEFMNTEAFF.

This clonotype was recorded many times. The chain carries TRBV9 and TRBJ1-1; D call uncertain. Trimming cost V 5 bases and J 4 bases, with 18 bases left between them. This CDR3 comprises 15 residues. The germline CDR1 and CDR2 sequences are SGDLS and YYNGEE. The DNA for the CDR3 is TGTGCCAGCAGGTCGGAGGCCGCGGAGGTCACTGAAGCTTTCTTT. The encoded protein is CASRSEAAEVTEAFF.

In its sample, this clonotype was seen many times. The chain links TRBV28 to TRBJ1-2; TRBD1 aligns across 7 bases. Germline-derived CDR1 and CDR2 are MDHEN and SYDVKM. The CDR3 loop spans 14 amino acids. V was clipped by 6 bases and J by 4 bases; unmatched bases: 8. CDR3 DNA: TGTGCCAGCAGCCCACAGGGGCCAACCTATGGCTACACCTTC. This codes for CASSPQGPTYGYTF.

The table lists this clonotype with a few counts. CDR3 nucleotide sequence: TGTGCCAGCTCACCGAGGACTAGCGGAAAGTCCTACGAGCAGTACTTC. The encoded protein is CASSPRTSGKSYEQYF. The chain links TRBV18 to TRBJ2-7; 10 bases are a match to TRBD2. V shed 3 bases, J shed 1 base, and the junction held 6 bases outside the gene matches. Germline V gives CDR1 KGHSH, CDR2 LQKENI. The CDR3 is made up of 16 amino acids.

This clonotype was seen at least ten times. The rearrangement links TRBV12-3 or TRBV12-4 to TRBJ1-2; no clear D gene. V shed 1 base and J shed 4 bases, with 7 bases lying between them. This CDR3 is built from 13 residues. CDR3 in amino acids: CASSLDGGYGYTF. In nucleotides, the CDR3 is TGTGCCAGCAGTTTAGACGGCGGCTATGGCTACACCTTC.

The J gene is TRBJ1-1, the V gene TRBV30, with 8 positions matching TRBD1. With 0 bases clipped from V and 3 bases from J, the junction kept 3 bases outside the gene matches. CDR3 length equals 14 residues. CDR1 is GTSNPN and CDR2 is SVGIG in the germline V gene (reference sequence). The CDR3, as DNA: TGTGCCTGGAGTGTCGTGACAGGGGACACTGAAGCTTTCTTT. Translating it yields CAWSVVTGDTEAFF.